The text below deals with one T cell receptor (beta chain). Generated by immunoSEQ multiplex PCR, the TCRdb table keeps only in-frame clones and is missing some. Of approximately 430,000 clones in the sample, 86% are singletons; the top ten hold more than 1.4%. The CDR3 has 17 amino acids. Germline V CDR1 and CDR2: MNHNS, SASEGT. Germline trimming cut 4 bases from V and 4 bases from J; bases unmatched to any gene: 11. The sample is drawn from a study of blood T cell repertoires in COVID-19. Across the whole study: The United States, Italy and Spain supplied acute and convalescent COVID-19 samples. PBMCs, B-cell-depleted T cells, or T cells provided the cDNA or gDNA that made up the material.

The sample was peripheral blood. This TCR was sampled from a woman under 40 with active or convalescent COVID-19. The V and J genes are TRBV6-1 and TRBJ1-3; TRBD1 aligns across 9 bases. The CDR3 spells CASSGTGDRVTGNTIYF. DNA of the CDR3: TGTGCCAGCAGTGGGACAGGGGATCGGGTGACCGGAAACACCATATATTTT.